The text below deals with one TCR beta chain. No antigen is known for it. In TCRdb, the reads were re-called with MiXCR into one record per CDR3 protein. The table shows roughly 860,000 distinct CDR3 sequences, with 32% occurring only once. The data were taken from a study of T cell repertoires in cytomegalovirus infection. Broader study findings: Of the TCR beta families, the public ones yielded a cumulative frequency that identified carriers of CMV plus the relevant HLA.

V gave up 2 bases and J gave up 7 bases, with 15 bases separating them. This CDR3 comprises 15 residues. The V gene's germline CDR1 is MNHNY and CDR2 SVGAGI (reference sequence). The receptor was isolated from a human donor in good health (CMV status not recorded). Some clones in this sample may be carry-over from other donors' samples. The source was cultured CD8+ T cells from PBMCs, collected from culture after CMV antigen stimulation. This rearrangement joins TRBV6-6 to TRBJ1-5, with D unresolved. The CDR3 is CASSYPQAGGQPQHF. Written as DNA, the CDR3 is TGTGCCAGCAGTTACCCCCAAGCGGGCGGGCAGCCCCAGCATTTT.